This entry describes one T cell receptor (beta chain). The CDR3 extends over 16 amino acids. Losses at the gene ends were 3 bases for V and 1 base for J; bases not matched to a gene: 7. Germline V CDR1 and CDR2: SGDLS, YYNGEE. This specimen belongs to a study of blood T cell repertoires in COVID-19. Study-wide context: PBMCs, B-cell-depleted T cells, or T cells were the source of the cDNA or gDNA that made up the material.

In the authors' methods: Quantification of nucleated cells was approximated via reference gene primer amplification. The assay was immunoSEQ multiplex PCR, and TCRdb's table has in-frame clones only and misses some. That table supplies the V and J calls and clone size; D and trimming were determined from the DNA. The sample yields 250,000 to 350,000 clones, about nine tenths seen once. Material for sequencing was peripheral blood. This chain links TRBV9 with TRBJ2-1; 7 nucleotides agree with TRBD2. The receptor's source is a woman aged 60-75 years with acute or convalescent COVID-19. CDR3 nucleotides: TGTGCCAGCAGCGCGCGGGGGAGGGCGTCCTACAATGAGCAGTTCTTC. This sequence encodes CASSARGRASYNEQFF. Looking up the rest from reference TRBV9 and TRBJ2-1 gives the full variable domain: DSGVTQTPKHLITATGQRVTLRCSPRSGDLSVYWYQQSLDQGLQFLIQYYNGEERAKGNILERFSAQQFPDLHSELNLSSLELGDSALYFCASSARGRASYNEQFFGPGTRLTVL.